This T cell receptor beta chain was sequenced in a study of shared clonotypes between healthy human individuals. Study results and limitations: Among the subsets, naive ones generally showed larger estimated richness than memory ones.

About this clone: Antigen unknown.

CD8 cells regarded as naive lacked CD45RO, were positively chosen for CCR7, and omitted terminally differentiated effector memory CD45RA+ cells. Some clones are missing from TCRdb's copy, which holds only in-frame ones; the method was immunoSEQ multiplex PCR. The sample includes about 580,000 clones, 95% to 98% of them seen just once. The ends lost 6 bases at V and 7 bases at J; junction bases unmatched: 13. The CDR3 totals 16 residues. The TCR originated in a man aged 30-40 years in good health. The sequenced sample consisted of naive CD8+ T cells sorted from blood. The rearrangement uses TRBV23-1 and TRBJ1-4; 8 nucleotides line up with TRBD1. TRBV23-1 is an ORF for which the function is uncertain. This CDR3 is CASREKKTGVGEKLFF. In DNA, the CDR3 is TGCGCCAGCAGAGAAAAAAAGACAGGGGTGGGTGAAAAACTGTTTTTT.